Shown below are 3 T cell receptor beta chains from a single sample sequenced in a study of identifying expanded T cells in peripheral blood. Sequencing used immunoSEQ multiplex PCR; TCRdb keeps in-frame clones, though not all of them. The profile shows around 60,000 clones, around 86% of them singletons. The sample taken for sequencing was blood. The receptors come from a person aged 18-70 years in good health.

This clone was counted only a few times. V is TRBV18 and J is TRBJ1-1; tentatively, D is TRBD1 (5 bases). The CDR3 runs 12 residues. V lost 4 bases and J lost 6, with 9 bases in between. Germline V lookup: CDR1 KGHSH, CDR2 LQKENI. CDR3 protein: CASSRQLPEAFF. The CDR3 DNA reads TGTGCCAGCTCACGACAGTTACCTGAAGCTTTCTTT.

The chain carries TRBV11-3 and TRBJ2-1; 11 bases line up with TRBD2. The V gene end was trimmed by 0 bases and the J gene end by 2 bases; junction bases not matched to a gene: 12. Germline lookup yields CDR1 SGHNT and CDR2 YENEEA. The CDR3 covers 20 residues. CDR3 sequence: CASSLDRRLAGGKTYNEQFF. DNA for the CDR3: TGTGCCAGCAGCTTAGATCGTCGGCTAGCGGGAGGTAAAACCTACAATGAGCAGTTCTTC.

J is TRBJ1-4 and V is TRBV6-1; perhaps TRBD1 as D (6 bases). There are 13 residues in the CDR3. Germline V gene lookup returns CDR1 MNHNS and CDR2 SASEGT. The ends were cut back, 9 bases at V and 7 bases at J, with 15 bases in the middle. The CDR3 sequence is CASIQGPGEKLFF. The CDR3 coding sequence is TGTGCCAGTATACAGGGCCCCGGTGAAAAACTGTTTTTT.